This T cell receptor (beta chain) was sequenced for a study of blood T cell repertoires in COVID-19. Authors' methods: For nucleated cells, counts were estimated from reference gene primer amplification. Only in-frame clones appear in the TCRdb table, and some are missing; sequencing was by immunoSEQ multiplex PCR. V, J and clone size were drawn from that table, and D and trimming were deduced from the DNA. The sample contains more than 70,000 clones, about four fifths of which appear only once. V shed 2 bases and J shed 8 bases, with 15 bases lying between them. Germline CDR1 is LGHNA and CDR2 is YNFKEQ. This CDR3 is built from 15 residues.

This sequence joins TRBV4-2 and TRBJ1-4; possibly TRBD1 for D (6 bases). The TCR originated in a woman in her seventies with acute or convalescent COVID-19. What was sequenced was peripheral blood. The CDR3 sequence: CASSQKQGGNEKLFF. The CDR3 bases are TGTGCCAGCAGCCAAAAACAGGGTGGGAACGAAAAACTGTTTTTT.